This T cell receptor beta chain emerged from a study of neoadjuvant anti-PD-1 for oral cavity cancer. Study-wide background: Patients without progression received a fourth nivolumab dose around day 43, then surgical resection on days 50-56.

Analysis of PBMCs was direct, with no culture step. Overall study findings and caveats: Each response group had just a few patients in TCR analyses.

Turning to this clone: Its antigen is not known.

Most PBMC samples had approximately 500 ng input DNA in six replicates. Assay used: immunoSEQ multiplex PCR; TCRdb lists only in-frame clones, some missing. In the table there are over 10,000 clones, over 50% of which are singletons. The receptor was derived from a person between 35 and 79 years old with oral cavity squamous cell carcinoma. The starting material was PBMCs, obtained before nivolumab (anti-PD-1) treatment.

The CDR3 sequence: CASSPAPGLAFQETQYF. The CDR3 DNA reads as TGTGCCAGCAGCCCGGCGCCGGGACTAGCGTTCCAAGAGACCCAGTACTTC. V is TRBV5-6 and J is TRBJ2-5; 10 nucleotides agree with TRBD2. Germline-derived CDR1 and CDR2 are SGHDT and YYEEEE. The CDR3 consists of 17 residues. The V and J ends lost 4 bases and 1 base, in that order; junction bases with no gene match: 10. Drawing the rest from reference TRBV5-6 and TRBJ2-5, the complete variable domain is DAGVTQSPTHLIKTRGQQVTLRCSPKSGHDTVSWYQQALGQGPQFIFQYYEEEERQRGNFPDRFSGHQFPNYSSELNVNALLLGDSALYLCASSPAPGLAFQETQYFGPGTRLLVL.